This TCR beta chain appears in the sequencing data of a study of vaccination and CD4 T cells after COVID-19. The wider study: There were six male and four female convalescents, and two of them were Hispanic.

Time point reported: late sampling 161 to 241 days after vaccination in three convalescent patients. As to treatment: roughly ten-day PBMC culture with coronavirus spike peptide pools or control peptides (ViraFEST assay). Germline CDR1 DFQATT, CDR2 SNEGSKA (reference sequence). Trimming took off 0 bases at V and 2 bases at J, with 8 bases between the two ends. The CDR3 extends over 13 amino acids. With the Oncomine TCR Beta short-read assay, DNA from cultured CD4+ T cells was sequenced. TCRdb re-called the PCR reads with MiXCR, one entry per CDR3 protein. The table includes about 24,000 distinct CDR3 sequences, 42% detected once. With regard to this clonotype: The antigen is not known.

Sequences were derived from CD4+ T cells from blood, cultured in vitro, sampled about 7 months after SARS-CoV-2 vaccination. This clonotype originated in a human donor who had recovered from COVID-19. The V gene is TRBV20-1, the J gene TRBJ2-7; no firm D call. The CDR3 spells CSAREVAPYEQYF. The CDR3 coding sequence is TGCAGTGCTAGAGAAGTAGCTCCCTACGAGCAGTACTTC.